These T cell receptor beta chains were read from a single sample in a study of T cell changes during pregnancy in multiple sclerosis. Clones were read by immunoSEQ multiplex PCR, and TCRdb kept only the in-frame ones, dropping some. The data contain tens of thousands of clones, around nine tenths of them singletons. The starting material was CD8+ T cells from peripheral blood mononuclear cells, obtained in the first trimester of pregnancy. The receptors here all came from a female donor with multiple sclerosis, enrolled in a pregnancy study. Both conserved end residues are part of each CDR3. D genes are given only for firm matches. The size of a clone is reported for some rows only, either as once, few or many, or as a class for expanded clones.

TRBJ2-6	.	TRBV4-2	TRBD1	CASSQERDSRLTGANVLTF
TRBJ2-1	.	TRBV7-9	TRBD2	CASSPHLSGRSNEQFF
TRBJ2-7	many	TRBV4-2	TRBD1	CASSPGQEASEQYF
TRBJ1-1	.	TRBV4-1	.	CASSAGLTEAFF
TRBJ2-1	.	TRBV28	TRBD2	CASSSPPTGGYEQFF
TRBJ2-7	.	TRBV27	TRBD2	CASSLTSAYEQYF
TRBJ1-4	once	TRBV7-9	TRBD1	CASSPPRQGAATNEKLFF
TRBJ2-1	.	TRBV7-9	TRBD1	CASSLGQGANEQFF
TRBJ2-5	.	TRBV23-1	.	CASSHLETEGEETQYF
TRBJ1-5	.	TRBV19	.	CASSMTTGYSNQPQHF
TRBJ1-2	.	TRBV9	.	CASGYSTNYGYTF
TRBJ2-7	.	TRBV7-9	TRBD2	CASSPGLGGREQYF
TRBJ2-7	.	TRBV25-1	TRBD1	CATGQGTYEQYF
TRBJ1-6	.	TRBV6-4	.	CASSDSIDFGRSPLHF
TRBJ2-7	.	TRBV5-1	TRBD1	CASSLPRQGNLYEQYF
TRBJ2-1	.	TRBV29-1	TRBD1	CSGGRQGQNNEQFF
TRBJ1-4	.	TRBV7-9	TRBD1	CASRPQGLGDEKLFF
TRBJ2-5	.	TRBV10-3	TRBD2	CASWEGRVEETQYF
TRBJ2-5	.	TRBV28	TRBD1	CASRPRTGGEETQYF
TRBJ1-2	.	TRBV15	.	CATSRAGATTTYGYTF
TRBJ1-1	.	TRBV19	.	CASIPGGVMGTEAFF
TRBJ2-7	.	TRBV7-2	.	CASSAWRAVPYEQYF
TRBJ1-5	.	TRBV5-6	.	CASSWSAGVSNQPQHF
TRBJ1-5	.	TRBV19	TRBD1	CASSTGQGVGQPQHF
TRBJ2-2	.	TRBV5-1	TRBD1	CASSWTGVTGELFF
TRBJ2-1	.	TRBV25-1	TRBD2	CASSEIAGVGHEQFF
TRBJ2-7	.	TRBV4-1	.	CASSQDPGYYEQYF
TRBJ1-1	.	TRBV6-7	.	CASSFGEANTEAFF
TRBJ2-1	medium-sized	TRBV2	.	CASWQLYNEQFF
TRBJ1-2	.	TRBV28	.	CASSTHLGGRDGYTF
TRBJ2-1	.	TRBV27	.	CASSFGGGNEQFF
TRBJ2-1	.	TRBV19	.	CASGVVGAYNEQFF
TRBJ2-7	.	TRBV7-2	.	CASSLGGHEQYF
TRBJ2-1	.	TRBV7-6	TRBD2	CASSLTLAGDIGDEQFF
TRBJ2-2	.	TRBV4-3	.	CASSQERVRYTGELFF
TRBJ1-2	.	TRBV30	.	CAWSLRALNYGYTF
TRBJ2-7	.	TRBV29-1	.	CSVPIGHEQYF
TRBJ2-7	.	TRBV19	TRBD1	CASSLGQGPYEQYF
TRBJ2-7	.	TRBV7-3	.	CASSLQDSYEQYF
TRBJ2-1	.	TRBV7-9	TRBD2	CASSPTRVSGRALNEQFF
TRBJ1-5	.	TRBV28	TRBD1	CASSLDRGWSNQPQHF
TRBJ2-7	.	TRBV7-9	TRBD1	CASSSEGQGSYEQYF
TRBJ2-3	.	TRBV27	TRBD1	CATSTGTDTQYF
TRBJ2-6	.	TRBV5-8	TRBD1	CASSRDRGFGNDSGANVLTF
TRBJ1-1	.	TRBV7-9	TRBD1	CASSPDRGRAFF
TRBJ1-1	.	TRBV7-9	TRBD1	CASSVPGTEATEAFF
TRBJ1-5	.	TRBV6-5	.	CASSPTGLDQPQHF
TRBJ2-7	.	TRBV28	TRBD2	CASSLVGLASYEQYF
TRBJ1-2	few	TRBV7-8	TRBD1	CASSTPDRGEGYGYTF
TRBJ1-2	.	TRBV21-1	.	CASSKVGQGLGLNYGYTF
TRBJ2-1	.	TRBV5-4	.	CASFNPGSSYNEQFF
TRBJ2-1	.	TRBV5-6	.	CASSWDSNEQFF
TRBJ2-3	.	TRBV14	.	CASSQGARGRQYF
TRBJ2-7	.	TRBV11-2	TRBD1	CASSWTGGEMYF